Each of the 17 T cell receptor beta chains below was sequenced from the same sample in a study of shared clonotypes between healthy human individuals. Using immunoSEQ multiplex PCR, the repertoire was profiled, and TCRdb retains in-frame clones only, with some absent. The data show approximately 1,500,000 clones, 96% seen once. Sequences were obtained from naive CD4+ T cells sorted from blood. The subset was: CD45RA+ positively selected. The source is a young man in good health.

The rearrangement uses TRBV7-3 and TRBJ2-7; D is uncertain. V was cut by 5 bases and J by 0 bases, with 17 bases left in between. Germline V gene data show CDR1 as SGHTA and CDR2 as FQGTGA. This CDR3 is built from 16 residues. The CDR3 DNA reads TGTGCCAGCAGCCGACCAGGTCACTATCTCTCCTACGAGCAGTACTTC. Translating it yields CASSRPGHYLSYEQYF.

This sequence joins TRBV7-2 and TRBJ2-4; TRBD1 matches at 10 bases. J was trimmed by 3 bases and V by 2 bases; bases with no gene match: 4. In germline, CDR1 is SGHTA, CDR2 FQGNSA. The CDR3 covers 16 residues. The CDR3 reads CASSLRDRGYKNIQYF. The CDR3 nucleotides read TGTGCCAGCAGCTTAAGGGACAGGGGCTACAAAAACATTCAGTACTTC.

CDR3 region: CASSFRQSPRASTDTQYF. CDR3 nucleotides: TGTGCCAGCAGCTTTAGACAGTCCCCCCGGGCTAGCACAGATACGCAGTATTTT. J is TRBJ2-3 and V is TRBV7-9; perhaps TRBD1 as D (5 bases). Germline V lookup: CDR1 SEHNR, CDR2 FQNEAQ (reference sequence). V was shortened by 3 bases and J by 0 bases, with 19 bases between the two germline ends. The CDR3 has 18 residues.

This chain connects TRBV6-4 to TRBJ2-7; tentative D call: TRBD2 (5 bases). CDR3 length equals 12 residues. Trimming left V 2 bases short and J 7 bases short, with 9 bases between. Germline V lookup: CDR1 MRHNA, CDR2 SNTAGT. In DNA, the CDR3 is TGTGCCAGCAGTGACCGGGGTGGAGAGCAGTACTTC. Amino acids: CASSDRGGEQYF.

The chain uses TRBV14 and TRBJ2-5; TRBD1 aligns across 7 bases. Looked up from germline, CDR1 is SGHDN and CDR2 is FVKESK. The CDR3 runs to 17 residues. V lost 3 bases, J lost 1 base, and 11 bases stayed unmatched. DNA of the CDR3: TGTGCCAGCAGCCAGGCTCGTACGGGACAGTTCCAAGAGACCCAGTACTTC. Protein: CASSQARTGQFQETQYF.

The chain joins TRBV5-1 to TRBJ2-7; D is undetermined. Trimming pared 0 bases from V and 2 bases from J, leaving 6 bases between. The V gene's germline CDR1 is SGHRS and CDR2 YFSETQ. This CDR3 contains 13 residues. CDR3 nucleotides: TGCGCCAGCAGCTTGGAAACCCCCTACGAGCAGTACTTC. It codes for CASSLETPYEQYF.

V and J are TRBV10-3 and TRBJ2-5; D is uncertain. Trimming left V 0 bases short and J 1 base short, with 9 bases between. In germline, CDR1 is ENHRY, CDR2 SYGVKD. This CDR3 has 15 residues. CDR3 sequence reads: CAISESPGSQETQYF. For the CDR3, the DNA is TGTGCCATCAGTGAGTCCCCTGGCTCCCAAGAGACCCAGTACTTC.

The chain employs TRBV5-6 and TRBJ1-1; D gene ambiguous. Germline V gene sequence: CDR1 SGHDT, CDR2 YYEEEE. V lost 0 bases and J 4 bases, leaving 13 bases between the germline ends. This CDR3 is built from 15 residues. The CDR3 region is CASSLVAGSFTEAFF. In DNA, the CDR3 is TGTGCCAGCAGCTTGGTCGCAGGTTCGTTCACTGAAGCTTTCTTT.

This chain connects TRBV23-1 to TRBJ2-2; 7 nucleotides line up with TRBD1. TRBV23-1 is placed among ORFs of uncertain function. This CDR3 spans 14 amino acids. V gave up 8 bases and J gave up 0 bases; unmatched junction bases: 3. The CDR3 DNA follows: TGCGCCAGCCCGGGACAGTCGAACACCGGGGAGCTGTTTTTT. As protein: CASPGQSNTGELFF.

For this clone: At the DNA level, this CDR3 is encoded by other sequences in the same sample as well. CDR3 in amino acids: CASSYSRLNTEAFF. The CDR3 DNA follows: TGTGCCAGCAGTTACTCGAGACTGAACACTGAAGCTTTCTTT. The V and J genes are TRBV6-5 and TRBJ1-1; D unclear. This CDR3 comprises 14 residues. V dropped 0 bases and J dropped 0 bases, with 5 bases sitting between them. Germline CDR1 MNHEY, CDR2 SVGAGI.

The chain carries TRBV30 and TRBJ2-2; 10 nucleotides line up with TRBD2. In germline, CDR1 is GTSNPN, CDR2 SVGIG (reference sequence). The ends lost 2 bases at V and 5 bases at J; junction bases unmatched: 8. The CDR3 has 16 residues. Here the CDR3 reads CAWSRASGSLTGELFF. As DNA, the CDR3 is TGTGCCTGGAGTAGGGCTAGCGGGAGTTTGACCGGGGAGCTGTTTTTT.

V gene TRBV2 combines with J gene TRBJ2-7; 7 bases are shared with TRBD2. The CDR3 runs to 14 residues. Germline values: CDR1 SNHLY, CDR2 FYNNEI. The V segment lost 4 bases and the J segment 1 base; nucleotides outside the gene matches: 4. The chain's CDR3 is CASSGGTISYEQYF. The CDR3 DNA sequence: TGTGCCAGCAGTGGTGGGACTATTTCCTACGAGCAGTACTTC. Based on the CDR3 plus reference TRBV2 and TRBJ2-7, the full variable domain is EPEVTQTPSHQVTQMGQEVILRCVPISNHLYFYWYRQILGQKVEFLVSFYNNEISEKSEIFDDQFSVERPDGSNFTLKIRSTKLEDSAMYFCASSGGTISYEQYFGPGTRLTVT.

The V call is TRBV7-2, the J call TRBJ1-2; TRBD1 is a possible D gene (5 bases). The CDR3 loop spans 11 amino acids. CDR1 SGHTA and CDR2 FQGNSA come from the germline V gene. Trimming left V 1 base short and J 14 bases short, with 11 bases between. The CDR3 coding sequence is TGTGCCAGCAGCTTAGTGGGACGCCCTACCTTC. As protein: CASSLVGRPTF.

The J gene is TRBJ1-2, the V gene TRBV7-2; tentative D call: TRBD1 (6 bases). V was pared by 4 bases and J by 2 bases, with 11 bases between. This CDR3 spans 14 amino acids. Germline V gene data show CDR1 as SGHTA and CDR2 as FQGNSA. The CDR3 protein is CASSSPQGNYGYTF. In DNA, the CDR3 is TGTGCCAGCAGCTCTCCACAGGGAAACTATGGCTACACCTTC.

The gene calls are TRBV29-1 and TRBJ2-2; D not resolved. V shed 3 bases and J shed 5 bases, with 16 bases lying between them. Germline V gene lookup returns CDR1 SQVTM and CDR2 ANQGSEA. The CDR3 has 15 residues. The CDR3 sequence: CSVEVRSPRTGELFF. The CDR3 DNA is TGCAGCGTTGAGGTCCGGAGCCCTAGGACCGGGGAGCTGTTTTTT.

The rearrangement uses TRBV7-9 and TRBJ2-5; TRBD2 agrees at 9 bases. The CDR3 runs 15 residues. The germline V gene has CDR1 SEHNR and CDR2 FQNEAQ (reference sequence). The J segment lost 5 bases and the V segment lost 5 bases, leaving 9 bases of the junction unmatched. For the CDR3, the DNA is TGTGCCAGCAGCCGGTCTAGCGGGAAGGGGGAGACCCAGTACTTC. This sequence encodes CASSRSSGKGETQYF.

This chain uses TRBV19 with TRBJ2-5, with TRBD1 identical over 7 bases. The J segment lost 4 bases and the V segment lost 5 bases, leaving 10 bases of the junction unmatched. The CDR3 contains 15 residues. Germline assignment: CDR1 LNHDA and CDR2 SQIVND (reference sequence). CDR3 region: CASSERGTVVETQYF. The CDR3 DNA is TGTGCCAGTAGTGAAAGAGGGACAGTCGTAGAGACCCAGTACTTC. Full variable domain (missing parts from reference TRBV19 and TRBJ2-5): DGGITQSPKYLFRKEGQNVTLSCEQNLNHDAMYWYRQDPGQGLRLIYYSQIVNDFQKGDIAEGYSVSREKKESFPLTVTSAQKNPTAFYLCASSERGTVVETQYFGPGTRLLVL.